Below, 19 T cell receptor beta chains from the same sample are listed, as sequenced in a study of T cells in Graves' hyperthyroidism and ophthalmopathy. Template material for amplifying TCR beta CDR3 regions consisted of RNA transcripts. A first-round RT-PCR of the TCR CDR3 used the HTBI primer set. TCRdb reprocessed the multiplex PCR reads with MiXCR, giving one entry per CDR3 protein. This table holds about 700,000 distinct CDR3 sequences, approximately 14% found once. Sequenced input: blood. All receptors come from a woman between 18 and 29 years old with Graves' hyperthyroidism.

This clonotype was picked up many times. This chain joins TRBV20-1 and TRBJ2-1; D perhaps matches TRBD1 (5 bases). The CDR3 loop spans 13 amino acids. Per germline, CDR1 DFQATT and CDR2 SNEGSKA (reference sequence). Trimming took off 2 bases at V and 6 bases at J, with 11 bases between the two ends. CDR3 region: CSARSRGFNEQFF. CDR3 nucleotide sequence: TGCAGTGCTAGATCAAGGGGTTTCAATGAGCAGTTCTTC.

This clonotype was found many times. The chain couples TRBV5-1 to TRBJ2-1, with 12 bases aligning to TRBD2. With V trimmed by 6 bases and J by 4 bases, 5 bases remained unmatched. Germline lookup yields CDR1 SGHRS and CDR2 YFSETQ. The length of the CDR3 is 15 residues. The CDR3 loop is CASTTTSGRYNEQFF. In DNA form, the CDR3 reads TGCGCCAGCACCACAACTAGCGGGAGGTACAATGAGCAGTTCTTC.

The table lists this clonotype with a few counts. The chain employs TRBV7-8 and TRBJ2-7; D is uncertain. Germline loops: CDR1 SGHVS, CDR2 FQNEAQ. Trimming removed 2 bases at V and 5 bases at J, with 10 bases between. The CDR3 consists of 13 residues. DNA for the CDR3: TGTGCCAGCAGCTTATATCCTCAGAACGAGCAGTACTTC. The encoded protein is CASSLYPQNEQYF.

Many counts were recorded for this clonotype. The V call is TRBV6-1, the J call TRBJ2-1; the D is unclear. Germline V gene data show CDR1 as MNHNS and CDR2 as SASEGT. CDR3 length: 18 residues. Trimming cost V 0 bases and J 3 bases, with 18 bases left between them. The CDR3 DNA follows: TGTGCCAGCAGTGAAGCCGAATTAGGGTATCTACGCTACAATGAGCAGTTCTTC. Its protein product is CASSEAELGYLRYNEQFF.

The rearrangement uses TRBV9 and TRBJ2-7; TRBD2 aligns across 9 bases. The CDR3 covers 13 residues. Germline CDR1 reads SGDLS; CDR2 reads YYNGEE. V shed 7 bases, J shed 3 bases, and the junction held 5 bases outside the gene matches. CDR3 bases: TGTGCCAGCGGGCCTAGCGGGAACTACGAGCAGTACTTC. Protein product: CASGPSGNYEQYF.

This clonotype has at least ten counts. The chain combines TRBV27 with TRBJ1-1, with 7 nucleotides matching TRBD1. CDR1 is MNHEY and CDR2 is SMNVEV in the germline V gene (reference sequence). The trim removed 6 bases at V and 1 base at J, leaving 14 bases unmatched. This CDR3 is 17 amino acids long. The CDR3 is CASSNRGGMRPNTEAFF. CDR3 DNA: TGTGCCAGCAGCAACAGGGGAGGGATGAGGCCGAACACTGAAGCTTTCTTT.

The CDR3 reads CASSHQLAEPYNEQFF. Here the CDR3 DNA reads TGCGCCAGCAGCCACCAACTAGCGGAGCCCTACAATGAGCAGTTCTTC. The chain couples TRBV4-1 to TRBJ2-1, with TRBD2 matching 8 bases. Germline CDR1 MGHRA, CDR2 YSYEKL. V lost 3 bases to trimming and J lost 2 bases; unmatched junction nucleotides: 6. The CDR3 loop spans 16 amino acids.

This clonotype was counted between two and nine times. The V and J genes are TRBV9 and TRBJ1-2, with 8 bases aligning to TRBD1. The junction had 7 bases not matched to a gene; V was cut back by 5 bases and J by 7 bases. The length of the CDR3 is 13 residues. Germline loops: CDR1 SGDLS, CDR2 YYNGEE. The DNA of the CDR3 is TGTGCCAGCAGAGACGGGACAGGTCCTGGCTACACCTTC. Translation: CASRDGTGPGYTF. Supplemented by reference TRBV9 and TRBJ1-2, the full variable domain reads DSGVTQTPKHLITATGQRVTLRCSPRSGDLSVYWYQQSLDQGLQFLIQYYNGEERAKGNILERFSAQQFPDLHSELNLSSLELGDSALYFCASRDGTGPGYTFGSGTRLTVV.

This clonotype was detected only a few times. The V call is TRBV5-1, the J call TRBJ1-1; 7 bases agree with TRBD1. The CDR3 spans 13 residues. In germline, CDR1 is SGHRS, CDR2 YFSETQ. Losses at the gene ends were 0 bases for V and 7 bases for J; bases not matched to a gene: 3. The CDR3 DNA sequence: TGCGCCAGCAGCTTGGCGGCAGGGGGTGAAGCTTTCTTT. This encodes CASSLAAGGEAFF. The full variable domain, in which reference TRBV5-1 and TRBJ1-1 provide the parts outside the CDR3, is KAGVTQTPRYLIKTRGQQVTLSCSPISGHRSVSWYQQTPGQGLQFLFEYFSETQRNKGNFPGRFSGRQFSNSRSEMNVSTLELGDSALYLCASSLAAGGEAFFGQGTRLTVV.

Only a few counts were recorded for this clonotype. J is TRBJ2-1 and V is TRBV28; no clear D gene. With 6 bases removed from V and 7 bases from J, the gap between germline ends came to 19 bases. Looked up from germline, CDR1 is MDHEN and CDR2 is SYDVKM. This CDR3 is 15 amino acids long. The CDR3 loop is CASRGKAVVWNEQFF. CDR3 in DNA: TGTGCCAGCAGAGGGAAGGCGGTGGTGTGGAATGAGCAGTTCTTC.

This clonotype was seen many times. The genes are TRBV7-2 and TRBJ1-5; D remains ambiguous. Trimming removed 4 bases at V and 4 bases at J, with 14 bases between. Germline V gene lookup returns CDR1 SGHTA and CDR2 FQGNSA. The CDR3 has 15 amino acids. CDR3 amino acids: CASSSPFLSNQPQHF. The CDR3 nucleotides are TGTGCCAGCAGCTCCCCGTTCCTTTCTAATCAGCCCCAGCATTTT. The variable domain in full, completed from reference TRBV7-2 and TRBJ1-5, reads GAGVSQSPSNKVTEKGKDVELRCDPISGHTALYWYRQSLGQGLEFLIYFQGNSAPDKSGLPSDRFSAERTGGSVSTLTIQRTQQEDSAVYLCASSSPFLSNQPQHFGDGTRLSIL.

This clonotype was detected ten times or more. J is TRBJ2-7 and V is TRBV28, with D possibly matching TRBD2 (5 bases). The CDR3 loop spans 14 amino acids. V lost 3 bases, J lost 3 bases, and 12 bases lay in between. Germline CDR1 reads MDHEN; CDR2 reads SYDVKM. The CDR3 sequence: CASSFSGLNYEQYF. The DNA of the CDR3 is TGTGCCAGCAGTTTTTCGGGGTTGAACTACGAGCAGTACTTC.

Concerning this clonotype: A read error may be the cause here, since a much bigger clone is one base away. The J gene is TRBJ2-1, the V gene TRBV3-1, with 10 bases identical to TRBD2. This CDR3 comprises 14 residues. The germline gives CDR1 LGHDT, CDR2 YNNKEL (reference sequence). The CDR3 DNA follows: TGTTCGGCTAGCGGGAGCCACCTGTCAGGTGAGCAGTTCTTC. Translating it yields CSASGSHLSGEQFF.

This clonotype showed up just a few times. Compared with germline, one end of the junction differs, possibly owing to a read error. The J gene is TRBJ2-5, the V gene TRBV7-2; D unclear. The CDR3 runs to 12 residues. Germline V lookup: CDR1 SGHTA, CDR2 FQGNSA. The CDR3 nucleotides read TGTGCCAGCAGCTTAGGGCCCGACCCCGCTAACTTC. Translating gives CASSLGPDPANF.

The V call is TRBV12-3 or TRBV12-4, the J call TRBJ2-5, with D perhaps TRBD1 (7 bases). The CDR3 consists of 15 residues. Trimming pared 8 bases from V and 4 bases from J, leaving 20 bases between. In nucleotides, the CDR3 is TGTGCCAGCGCCCTTCTGTCAGGGGGGATAGAGACCCAGTACTTC. As protein: CASALLSGGIETQYF.

This clonotype showed up many times. The V and J genes are TRBV27 and TRBJ2-1; unclear D gene. Trimming took off 3 bases at V and 8 bases at J, with 11 bases between the two ends. Looked up from germline, CDR1 is MNHEY and CDR2 is SMNVEV (reference sequence). This CDR3 is 13 amino acids long. The CDR3 spells CASSLGWQYEQFF. Written as DNA, the CDR3 is TGTGCCAGCAGTTTGGGTTGGCAGTATGAGCAGTTCTTC.

This clonotype has a handful of counts. The V call is TRBV2, the J call TRBJ2-1; D is ambiguous. Germline V gene lookup returns CDR1 SNHLY and CDR2 FYNNEI. With 3 bases removed from V and 13 bases from J, the gap between germline ends came to 10 bases. This CDR3 spans 11 amino acids. The chain's CDR3 is CASSDPHAQFF. CDR3 bases: TGTGCCAGCAGTGATCCCCACGCCCAGTTCTTC.

Many counts were recorded for this clonotype. This chain connects TRBV2 to TRBJ2-5, with 10 bases identical to TRBD2. The CDR3 runs to 16 residues. Germline lookup yields CDR1 SNHLY and CDR2 FYNNEI. V was pared by 6 bases and J by 4 bases, with 11 bases of the junction left unmatched. The CDR3 reads CASRGSLAGVGETQYF. CDR3 DNA: TGTGCCAGCAGGGGAAGTCTAGCGGGAGTAGGAGAGACCCAGTACTTC.

This clonotype was observed many times. The CDR3: CASSYNPQVGSTEAFF. The CDR3 DNA is TGTGCCAGCAGTTACAACCCACAGGTTGGGAGCACTGAAGCTTTCTTT. This sequence joins TRBV27 and TRBJ1-1; D might be TRBD1 (5 bases). This CDR3 is built from 16 residues. V was trimmed by 4 bases and J by 4 bases, leaving 19 bases between them. CDR1 is MNHEY and CDR2 is SMNVEV in the germline V gene (reference sequence).